This TCR beta chain was recovered during a study of blood T cell repertoires in COVID-19. Study background: The United States, Italy and Spain supplied acute and convalescent COVID-19 samples. The cDNA or gDNA used as material had been derived from T cells, B-cell-depleted T cells, or PBMCs.

Trimming shortened V by 6 bases and J by 2 bases, and 10 bases separated the two germline ends. Looked up from germline, CDR1 is MNHEY and CDR2 is SVGAGI. There are 14 residues in the CDR3. Sequencing used immunoSEQ multiplex PCR; TCRdb keeps in-frame clones, though not all of them. The data contain about 59,000 clones, about 70% of them singletons. The TCR comes from a woman in her seventies with acute or convalescent COVID-19. The genes are TRBV6-5 and TRBJ2-2; perhaps TRBD1 as D (7 bases). The sequenced sample was peripheral blood. The CDR3 bases are TGTGCCAGCAGCAGGGGGGTTAACACCGGGGAGCTGTTTTTT. It is translated as CASSRGVNTGELFF.